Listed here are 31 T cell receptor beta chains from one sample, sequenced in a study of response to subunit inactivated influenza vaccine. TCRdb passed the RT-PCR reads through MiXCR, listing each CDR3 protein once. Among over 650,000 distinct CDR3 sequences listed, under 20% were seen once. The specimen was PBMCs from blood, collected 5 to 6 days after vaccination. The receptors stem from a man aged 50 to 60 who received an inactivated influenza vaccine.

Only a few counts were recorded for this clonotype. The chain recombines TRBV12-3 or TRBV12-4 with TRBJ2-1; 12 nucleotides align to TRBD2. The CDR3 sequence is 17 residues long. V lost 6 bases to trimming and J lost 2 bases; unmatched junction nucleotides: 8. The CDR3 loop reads CASRETSGGPTYNEQFF. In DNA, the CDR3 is TGTGCCAGCAGGGAGACTAGCGGGGGCCCAACCTACAATGAGCAGTTCTTC.

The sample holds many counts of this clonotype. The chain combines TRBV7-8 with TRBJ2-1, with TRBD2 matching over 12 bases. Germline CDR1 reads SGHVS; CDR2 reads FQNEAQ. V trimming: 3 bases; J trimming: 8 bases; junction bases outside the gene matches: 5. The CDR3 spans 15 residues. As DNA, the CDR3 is TGTGCCAGCAGCTTGTCTAGCGGGGGGGCCTATGAGCAGTTCTTC. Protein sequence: CASSLSSGGAYEQFF.

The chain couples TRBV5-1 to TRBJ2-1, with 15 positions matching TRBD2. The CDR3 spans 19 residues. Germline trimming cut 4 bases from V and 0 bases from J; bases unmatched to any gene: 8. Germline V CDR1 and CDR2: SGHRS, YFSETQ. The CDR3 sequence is CASSRTGTSGRRSYNEQFF. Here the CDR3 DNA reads TGCGCCAGCAGCAGAACCGGGACTAGCGGGAGGCGCTCCTACAATGAGCAGTTCTTC. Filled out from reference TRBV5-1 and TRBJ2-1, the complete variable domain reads KAGVTQTPRYLIKTRGQQVTLSCSPISGHRSVSWYQQTPGQGLQFLFEYFSETQRNKGNFPGRFSGRQFSNSRSEMNVSTLELGDSALYLCASSRTGTSGRRSYNEQFFGPGTRLTVL.

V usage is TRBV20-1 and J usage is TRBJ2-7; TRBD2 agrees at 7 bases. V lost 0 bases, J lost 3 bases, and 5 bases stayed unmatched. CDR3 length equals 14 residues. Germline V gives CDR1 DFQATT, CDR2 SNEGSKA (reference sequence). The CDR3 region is CSARDRTRGYEQYF. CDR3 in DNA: TGCAGTGCTAGAGACCGGACTAGGGGCTACGAGCAGTACTTC.

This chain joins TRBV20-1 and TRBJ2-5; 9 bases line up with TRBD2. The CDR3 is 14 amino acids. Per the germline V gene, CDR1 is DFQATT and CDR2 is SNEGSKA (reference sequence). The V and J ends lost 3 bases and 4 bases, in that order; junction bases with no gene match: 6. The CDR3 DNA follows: TGCAGTGCTAGTTGGCTAGCGGGGACAGAGACCCAGTACTTC. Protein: CSASWLAGTETQYF.

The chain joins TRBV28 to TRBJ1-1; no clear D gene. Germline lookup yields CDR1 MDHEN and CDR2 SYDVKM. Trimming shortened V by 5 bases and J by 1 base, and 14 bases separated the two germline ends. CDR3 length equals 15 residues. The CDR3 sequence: CASSPFLVGNTEAFF. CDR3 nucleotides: TGTGCCAGCAGTCCCTTCCTTGTTGGGAACACTGAAGCTTTCTTT. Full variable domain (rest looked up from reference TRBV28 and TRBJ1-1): DVKVTQSSRYLVKRTGEKVFLECVQDMDHENMFWYRQDPGLGLRLIYFSYDVKMKEKGDIPEGYSVSREKKERFSLILESASTNQTSMYLCASSPFLVGNTEAFFGQGTRLTVV.

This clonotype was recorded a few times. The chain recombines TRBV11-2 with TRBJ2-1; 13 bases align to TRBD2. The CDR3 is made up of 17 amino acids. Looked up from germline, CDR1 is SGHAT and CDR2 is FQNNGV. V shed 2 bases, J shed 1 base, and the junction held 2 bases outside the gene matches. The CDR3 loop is CASSLRLAGGSYNEQFF. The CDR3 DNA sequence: TGTGCCAGCAGCTTAAGACTAGCGGGGGGATCCTACAATGAGCAGTTCTTC.

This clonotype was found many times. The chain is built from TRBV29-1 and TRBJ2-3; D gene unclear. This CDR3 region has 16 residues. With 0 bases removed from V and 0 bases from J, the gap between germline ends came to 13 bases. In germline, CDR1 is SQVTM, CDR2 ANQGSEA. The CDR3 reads CSVEDQLETSTDTQYF. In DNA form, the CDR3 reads TGCAGCGTTGAAGATCAGCTAGAAACTAGCACAGATACGCAGTATTTT.

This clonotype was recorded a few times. The CDR3 nucleotides read TGTGCCAGTTCTCCCGTCGGGACAGGGGCGAAACAGCCCCAGCATTTT. This translates into CASSPVGTGAKQPQHF. This rearrangement joins TRBV6-1 to TRBJ1-5; 10 bases match TRBD1. V shed 9 bases, J shed 7 bases, and the junction held 15 bases outside the gene matches. Germline CDR1 reads MNHNS; CDR2 reads SASEGT. The CDR3 covers 16 residues.

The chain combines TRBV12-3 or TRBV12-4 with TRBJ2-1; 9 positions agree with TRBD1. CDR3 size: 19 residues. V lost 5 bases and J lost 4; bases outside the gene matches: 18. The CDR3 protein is CASSPNYNLGTGLYNEQFF. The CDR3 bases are TGTGCCAGCAGTCCCAATTACAATCTCGGGACAGGGTTGTACAATGAGCAGTTCTTC.

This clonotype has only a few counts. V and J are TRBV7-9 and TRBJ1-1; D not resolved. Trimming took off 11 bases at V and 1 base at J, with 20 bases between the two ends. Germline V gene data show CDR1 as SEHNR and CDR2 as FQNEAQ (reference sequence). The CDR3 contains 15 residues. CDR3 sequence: CAESPLFASNTEAFF. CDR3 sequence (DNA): TGTGCCGAAAGTCCCCTTTTTGCCTCGAACACTGAAGCTTTCTTT.

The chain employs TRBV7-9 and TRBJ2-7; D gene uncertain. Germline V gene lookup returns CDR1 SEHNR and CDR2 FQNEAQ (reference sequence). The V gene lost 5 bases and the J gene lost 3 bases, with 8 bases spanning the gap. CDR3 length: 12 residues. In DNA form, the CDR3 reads TGTGCCAGCAGCAAAACGAGCTACGAGCAGTACTTC. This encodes CASSKTSYEQYF.

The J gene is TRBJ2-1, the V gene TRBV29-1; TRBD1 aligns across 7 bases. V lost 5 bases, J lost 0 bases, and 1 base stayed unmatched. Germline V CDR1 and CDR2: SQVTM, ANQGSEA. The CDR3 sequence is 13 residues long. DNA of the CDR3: TGCAGCGTTCAGGGGGACTCCTACAATGAGCAGTTCTTC. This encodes CSVQGDSYNEQFF.

The CDR3 sequence is CASSLGGGAKNIQYF. The CDR3 DNA sequence: TGCGCCAGCAGTCTTGGCGGGGGTGCCAAAAACATTCAGTACTTC. The V and J genes are TRBV10-2 and TRBJ2-4, with 7 bases aligning to TRBD2. The V gene end was trimmed by 5 bases and the J gene end by 1 base; junction bases not matched to a gene: 5. CDR1 is WSHSY and CDR2 is SAAADI in the germline V gene. The CDR3 is 15 amino acids.

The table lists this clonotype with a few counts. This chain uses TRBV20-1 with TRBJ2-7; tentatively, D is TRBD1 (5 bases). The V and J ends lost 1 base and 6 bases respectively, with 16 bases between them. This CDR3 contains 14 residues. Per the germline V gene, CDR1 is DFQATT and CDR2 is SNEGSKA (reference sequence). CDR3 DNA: TGCAGTGCTAGAGCCGACAACCAGGGTACCGAGCAGTACTTC. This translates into CSARADNQGTEQYF.

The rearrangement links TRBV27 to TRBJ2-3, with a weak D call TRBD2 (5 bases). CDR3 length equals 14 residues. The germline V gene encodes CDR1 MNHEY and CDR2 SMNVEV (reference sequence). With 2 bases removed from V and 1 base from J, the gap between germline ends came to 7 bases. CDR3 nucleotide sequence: TGTGCCAGCAGTTTACGGGAACGCACAGATACGCAGTATTTT. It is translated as CASSLRERTDTQYF.

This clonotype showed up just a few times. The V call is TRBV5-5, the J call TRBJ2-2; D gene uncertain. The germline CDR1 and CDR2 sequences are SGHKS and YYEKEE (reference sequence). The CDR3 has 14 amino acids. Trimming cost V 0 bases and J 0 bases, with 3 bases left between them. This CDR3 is CASSLVANTGELFF. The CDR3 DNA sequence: TGTGCCAGCAGCTTGGTAGCGAACACCGGGGAGCTGTTTTTT.

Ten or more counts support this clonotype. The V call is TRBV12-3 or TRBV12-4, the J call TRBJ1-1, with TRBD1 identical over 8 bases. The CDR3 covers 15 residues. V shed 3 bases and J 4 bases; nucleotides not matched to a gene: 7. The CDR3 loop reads CASSLRTGRLTEAFF. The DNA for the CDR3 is TGTGCCAGCAGTTTGAGGACAGGGAGACTCACTGAAGCTTTCTTT.

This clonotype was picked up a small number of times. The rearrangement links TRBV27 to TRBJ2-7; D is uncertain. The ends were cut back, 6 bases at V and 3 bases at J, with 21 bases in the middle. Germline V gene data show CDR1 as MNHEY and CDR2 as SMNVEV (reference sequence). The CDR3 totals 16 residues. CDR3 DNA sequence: TGTGCCAGCAGCGCCAAAGGGAAGCTCTCTAACTACGAGCAGTACTTC. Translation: CASSAKGKLSNYEQYF.

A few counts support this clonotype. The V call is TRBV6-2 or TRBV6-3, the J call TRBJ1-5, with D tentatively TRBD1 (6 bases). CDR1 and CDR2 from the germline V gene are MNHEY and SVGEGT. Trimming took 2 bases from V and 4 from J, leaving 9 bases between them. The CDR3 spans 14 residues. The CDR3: CASSYGQLNQPQHF. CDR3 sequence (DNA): TGTGCCAGCAGTTACGGACAGCTTAATCAGCCCCAGCATTTT.

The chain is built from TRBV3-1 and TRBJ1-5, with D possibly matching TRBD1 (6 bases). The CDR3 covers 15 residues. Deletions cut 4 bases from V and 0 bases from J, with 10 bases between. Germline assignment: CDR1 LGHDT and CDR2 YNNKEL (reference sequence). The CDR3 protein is CASSPGVLSNQPQHF. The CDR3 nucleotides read TGTGCCAGCAGCCCAGGGGTCCTTAGCAATCAGCCCCAGCATTTT.

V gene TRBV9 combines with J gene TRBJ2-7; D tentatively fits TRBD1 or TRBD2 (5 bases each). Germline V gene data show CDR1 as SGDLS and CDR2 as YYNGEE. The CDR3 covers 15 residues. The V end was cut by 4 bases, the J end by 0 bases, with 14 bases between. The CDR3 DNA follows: TGTGCCAGCAGCCGGGGCCCGGGGAGCTCCTACGAGCAGTACTTC. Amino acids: CASSRGPGSSYEQYF.

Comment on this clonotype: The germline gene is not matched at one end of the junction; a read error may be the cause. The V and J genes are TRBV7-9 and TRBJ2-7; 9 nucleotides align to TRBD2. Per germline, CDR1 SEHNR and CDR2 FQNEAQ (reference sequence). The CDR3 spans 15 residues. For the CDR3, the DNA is TGTGCCAGCAGCTTACTTGGGACTAGCTCCAACGAGCAGTACTTC. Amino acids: CASSLLGTSSNEQYF.

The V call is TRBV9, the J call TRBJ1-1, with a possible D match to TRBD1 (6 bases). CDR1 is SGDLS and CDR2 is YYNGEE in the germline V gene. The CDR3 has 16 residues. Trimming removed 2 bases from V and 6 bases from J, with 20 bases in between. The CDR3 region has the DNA TGTGCCAGCAGCGTCAGCGGGGGCAGGGGAGATGCTGAAGCTTTCTTT. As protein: CASSVSGGRGDAEAFF. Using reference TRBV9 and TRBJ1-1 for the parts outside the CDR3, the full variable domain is DSGVTQTPKHLITATGQRVTLRCSPRSGDLSVYWYQQSLDQGLQFLIQYYNGEERAKGNILERFSAQQFPDLHSELNLSSLELGDSALYFCASSVSGGRGDAEAFFGQGTRLTVV.

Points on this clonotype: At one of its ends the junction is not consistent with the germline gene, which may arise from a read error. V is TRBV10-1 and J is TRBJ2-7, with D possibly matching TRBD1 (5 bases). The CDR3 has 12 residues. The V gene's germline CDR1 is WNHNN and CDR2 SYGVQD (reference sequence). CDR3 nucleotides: TGCGCAAGCAGTGCAGGGTCGGGCGAGCAGTACTTC. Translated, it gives CASSAGSGEQYF.

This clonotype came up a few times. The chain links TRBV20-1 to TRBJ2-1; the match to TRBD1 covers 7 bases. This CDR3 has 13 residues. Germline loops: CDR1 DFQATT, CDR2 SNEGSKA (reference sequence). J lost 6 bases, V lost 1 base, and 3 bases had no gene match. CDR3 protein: CSARGQGVNEQFF. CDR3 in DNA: TGCAGTGCTAGAGGCCAGGGGGTCAATGAGCAGTTCTTC.

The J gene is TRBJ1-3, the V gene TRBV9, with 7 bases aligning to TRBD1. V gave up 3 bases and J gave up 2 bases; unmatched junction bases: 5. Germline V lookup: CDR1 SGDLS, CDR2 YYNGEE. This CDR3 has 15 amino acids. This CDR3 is CASSGRQGPGNTIYF. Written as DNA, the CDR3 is TGTGCCAGCAGCGGGCGACAGGGTCCTGGAAACACCATATATTTT.

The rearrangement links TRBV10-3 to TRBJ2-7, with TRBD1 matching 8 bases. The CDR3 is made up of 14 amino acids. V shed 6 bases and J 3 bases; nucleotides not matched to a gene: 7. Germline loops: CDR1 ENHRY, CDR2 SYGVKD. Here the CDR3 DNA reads TGTGCCATCAGGGACGACAGGGGAGGCTACGAGCAGTACTTC. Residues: CAIRDDRGGYEQYF.

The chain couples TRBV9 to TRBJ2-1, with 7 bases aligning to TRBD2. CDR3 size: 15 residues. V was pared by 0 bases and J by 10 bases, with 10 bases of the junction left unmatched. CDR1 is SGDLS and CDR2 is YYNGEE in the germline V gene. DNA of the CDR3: TGTGCCAGCAGCGTAGATACTAGCGCTGCGAGGGAGCAGTTCTTC. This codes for CASSVDTSAAREQFF.

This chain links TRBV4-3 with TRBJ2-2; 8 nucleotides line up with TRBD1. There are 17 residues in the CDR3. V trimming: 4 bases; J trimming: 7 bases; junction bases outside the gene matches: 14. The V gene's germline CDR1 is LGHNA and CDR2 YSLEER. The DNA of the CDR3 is TGCGCCAGCAGCCCAGGGAGACAGGGGATTTTTCACGGGGAGCTGTTTTTT. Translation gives CASSPGRQGIFHGELFF.

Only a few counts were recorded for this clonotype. The CDR3 DNA reads as TGTGCCAGCAATTCTATTCCGGTCCATGGCTACACCTTC. It yields the protein CASNSIPVHGYTF. The chain has TRBV6-2 or TRBV6-3 and TRBJ1-2; D is unresolved. Germline loops: CDR1 MNHEY, CDR2 SVGEGT. This CDR3 is 13 amino acids long. Trimming took 7 bases from V and 6 from J, leaving 15 bases between them.